This TCR beta chain was observed in a study of blood T cell repertoires in COVID-19. Study-level background: Specimens from acute and convalescent COVID-19 originated in the United States, Italy and Spain.

This table comes from immunoSEQ multiplex PCR, and its TCRdb copy is limited to in-frame clones, with some not included. The sample records approximately 50,000 clones, roughly 85% being singletons. Germline lookup yields CDR1 LNHNV and CDR2 YYDKDF (reference sequence). Trimming removed 0 bases at V and 6 bases at J, with 17 bases between. This CDR3 comprises 16 residues. This TCR was recovered from a human donor in a cohort sampled during active COVID-19. Material: peripheral blood. The chain uses TRBV15 and TRBJ1-2, with D tentatively TRBD1 (5 bases). CDR3 nucleotide sequence: TGTGCCACCAGCAGAGATCTTGGAGGGGCCGTTGATGGCTACACCTTC. Protein: CATSRDLGGAVDGYTF. Combining the CDR3 with reference TRBV15 and TRBJ1-2 gives the whole variable domain DAMVIQNPRYQVTQFGKPVTLSCSQTLNHNVMYWYQQKSSQAPKLLFHYYDKDFNNEADTPDNFQSRRPNTSFCFLDIRSPGLGDTAMYLCATSRDLGGAVDGYTFGSGTRLTVV.